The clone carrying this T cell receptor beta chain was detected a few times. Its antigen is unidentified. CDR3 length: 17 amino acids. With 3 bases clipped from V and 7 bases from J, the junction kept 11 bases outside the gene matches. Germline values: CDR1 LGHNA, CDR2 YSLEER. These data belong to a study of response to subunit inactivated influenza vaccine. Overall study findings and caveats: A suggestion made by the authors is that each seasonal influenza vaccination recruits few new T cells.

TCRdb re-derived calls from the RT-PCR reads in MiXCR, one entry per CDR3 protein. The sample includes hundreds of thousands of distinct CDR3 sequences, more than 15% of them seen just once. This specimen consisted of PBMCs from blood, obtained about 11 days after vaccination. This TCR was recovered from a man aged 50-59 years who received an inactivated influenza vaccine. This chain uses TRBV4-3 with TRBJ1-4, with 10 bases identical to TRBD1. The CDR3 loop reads CASSQVTGGRGSEKLFF. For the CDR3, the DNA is TGCGCCAGCAGCCAGGTGACAGGGGGCCGAGGCAGTGAAAAACTGTTTTTT.